This TCR beta chain originates from a study of blood T cell repertoires in COVID-19. The CDR3 loop spans 15 amino acids. The junction had 5 bases not matched to a gene; V was cut back by 0 bases and J by 4 bases. Germline assignment: CDR1 SGHRS and CDR2 YFSETQ. Authors' methods: Estimated nucleated cell counts came from reference gene primer amplification. Produced via immunoSEQ multiplex PCR; TCRdb's table is partial and in-frame only. V, J and clone size derive from that table, while D and trimming were established from the DNA sequence. The sample has approximately 300,000 clones, roughly 91% seen once.

The sample was peripheral blood. This chain uses TRBV5-1 with TRBJ2-5, with 8 bases fitting TRBD1. This TCR was recovered from a woman aged 25-40 years with COVID-19, enrolled during active disease. In DNA form, the CDR3 reads TGCGCCAGCAGCTTGGAGCCAGGGGGCGCAGAGACCCAGTACTTC. Translating gives CASSLEPGGAETQYF.